These 25 T cell receptor beta chains share one sample of origin, sequenced in a study of shared clonotypes between healthy human individuals. The protocol was immunoSEQ multiplex PCR, while the TCRdb copy is restricted to in-frame clones and leaves out a portion. Among 1,100,000 or so clones listed, approximately 80% were seen once. Sequencing used memory CD4+ T cells from PBMCs. Subset described: CD45RA-negative fraction. Receptors were obtained from a young man in good health. Some clones in this sample may be carry-over from other donors' samples.

As for this clone: This specimen includes other DNA sequences encoding the same CDR3. V and J are TRBV5-1 and TRBJ1-5; D possibly corresponds to TRBD1 (5 bases). The germline V gene encodes CDR1 SGHRS and CDR2 YFSETQ. The CDR3 has 14 residues. V lost 2 bases and J lost 0, with 6 bases in between. Written as DNA, the CDR3 is TGCGCCAGCAGCTTAGACAGTAGCAATCAGCCCCAGCATTTT. This codes for CASSLDSSNQPQHF.

The chain carries TRBV7-9 and TRBJ1-1, with TRBD1 matching over 7 bases. Unmatched junction bases numbered 5, after V lost 5 bases and J lost 5 bases. CDR1 is SEHNR and CDR2 is FQNEAQ in the germline V gene (reference sequence). The CDR3 runs 13 residues. CDR3 nucleotide sequence: TGTGCCAGCAGCCACGAGACAGGGACTGAAGCTTTCTTT. The encoded protein is CASSHETGTEAFF.

V usage is TRBV28 and J usage is TRBJ2-2, with D tentatively TRBD1 (5 bases). The CDR3 consists of 13 residues. V was cut by 6 bases and J by 9 bases, with 14 bases left in between. The germline V gene has CDR1 MDHEN and CDR2 SYDVKM. Written as DNA, the CDR3 is TGTGCCAGCAGACCAGCGACAGTCCGGGAGCTGTTTTTT. Protein sequence: CASRPATVRELFF.

The chain has TRBV28 and TRBJ1-5; 8 bases agree with TRBD1. The V and J ends lost 5 bases and 7 bases, in that order; junction bases with no gene match: 16. The CDR3 is made up of 17 amino acids. Germline CDR1 MDHEN, CDR2 SYDVKM. The CDR3 sequence: CASSPRGTGWQYQPQHF. The DNA of the CDR3 is TGTGCCAGCAGTCCTAGAGGGACAGGTTGGCAATACCAGCCCCAGCATTTT.

The J gene is TRBJ2-5, the V gene TRBV7-2; 8 nucleotides line up with TRBD1. After removal of 5 bases from V and 5 bases from J, the junction contained 7 bases not matched to a gene. Germline CDR1 reads SGHTA; CDR2 reads FQGNSA. The CDR3 runs to 14 residues. CDR3 sequence: CASSPDRGPETQYF. Written as DNA, the CDR3 is TGTGCCAGCAGCCCCGACAGGGGCCCCGAGACCCAGTACTTC. Full variable domain (rest looked up from reference TRBV7-2 and TRBJ2-5): GAGVSQSPSNKVTEKGKDVELRCDPISGHTALYWYRQSLGQGLEFLIYFQGNSAPDKSGLPSDRFSAERTGGSVSTLTIQRTQQEDSAVYLCASSPDRGPETQYFGPGTRLLVL.

In regard to this clone: Mismatch with germline at one junction end may stem from a read error. The chain carries TRBV7-9 and TRBJ2-5, with 8 bases aligning to TRBD2. The CDR3 totals 12 residues. Germline assignment: CDR1 SEHNR and CDR2 FQNEAQ (reference sequence). The CDR3 sequence is CASSLSPGLVDF. The CDR3 bases are TGTGCCAGCAGCTTATCCCCGGGACTAGTAGACTTC. Variable domain in full (rest from reference TRBV7-9 and TRBJ2-5): DTGVSQNPRHKITKRGQNVTFRCDPISEHNRLYWYRQTLGQGPEFLTYFQNEAQLEKSRLLSDRFSAERPKGSFSTLEIQRTEQGDSAMYLCASSLSPGLVDFGPGTRLLVL.

This clone has more than one count but fewer than ten. The chain is built from TRBV7-2 and TRBJ2-3, with D possibly being TRBD2 (7 bases). The V end was cut by 1 base, the J end by 6 bases, with 17 bases between. CDR1 and CDR2 from the germline V gene are SGHTA and FQGNSA. This CDR3 comprises 16 residues. CDR3 sequence: CASSLGGGGRMDTQYF. The DNA of the CDR3 is TGTGCCAGCAGCTTAGGAGGCGGGGGCAGGATGGATACGCAGTATTTT.

The gene calls are TRBV6-6 and TRBJ2-1, with unresolved D. The CDR3 length is 11 residues. The germline gives CDR1 MNHNY, CDR2 SVGAGI (reference sequence). V was pared by 6 bases and J by 10 bases, with 10 bases between. The DNA of the CDR3 is TGTGCCAGCAGCTCGGCGGTGGAGCAGTTCTTC. Protein sequence: CASSSAVEQFF.

J is TRBJ1-2 and V is TRBV27; D is unclear. CDR3 length equals 14 residues. Germline loops: CDR1 MNHEY, CDR2 SMNVEV (reference sequence). Trimming pared 0 bases from V and 4 bases from J, leaving 9 bases between. CDR3 nucleotide sequence: TGTGCCAGCAGTTTATCGGCAGGTGCCTATGGCTACACCTTC. It yields the protein CASSLSAGAYGYTF.

The rearrangement uses TRBV27 and TRBJ1-4; D not resolved. V was trimmed by 6 bases and J by 7 bases, leaving 18 bases between them. This CDR3 has 15 amino acids. CDR1 is MNHEY, CDR2 SMNVEV, per germline (reference sequence). CDR3 sequence: CASSLRPPKGEKLFF. The CDR3 coding sequence is TGTGCCAGCAGCCTTCGGCCCCCTAAGGGTGAAAAACTGTTTTTT.

V gene TRBV5-6 combines with J gene TRBJ2-3; no firm D call. Germline CDR1 is SGHDT and CDR2 is YYEEEE. V dropped 1 base and J dropped 1 base, with 16 bases sitting between them. The CDR3 is 17 residues long. CDR3: CASSLLTQAARTDTQYF. In nucleotides, the CDR3 is TGTGCCAGCAGCTTGCTTACGCAGGCCGCTCGCACAGATACGCAGTATTTT.

The chain employs TRBV9 and TRBJ2-1, with TRBD1 matching 8 bases. CDR3 size: 17 residues. Germline CDR1 and CDR2: SGDLS and YYNGEE. Trimming took 0 bases from V and 9 from J; bases not matched to a gene: 14. Here the CDR3 reads CASSVVQGQGLVGEQFF. In nucleotides, the CDR3 is TGTGCCAGCAGCGTAGTTCAAGGACAGGGTCTCGTTGGTGAGCAGTTCTTC.

The DNA for the CDR3 is TGTGCCAGCAGCTTAGGGGACAATGAGCAGTTCTTC. The encoded protein is CASSLGDNEQFF. V gene TRBV7-9 combines with J gene TRBJ2-1; no firm D call. The CDR3 extends over 12 amino acids. Germline V gene sequence: CDR1 SEHNR, CDR2 FQNEAQ (reference sequence). Trimming removed 1 base from V and 5 bases from J, with 3 bases in between.

This sequence joins TRBV4-3 and TRBJ2-4; 8 bases map to TRBD1. The CDR3 runs to 15 residues. Trimming removed 4 bases from V and 2 bases from J; junction bases left unmatched: 4. Germline V gene sequence: CDR1 LGHNA, CDR2 YSLEER. The CDR3: CASSPGGGTKNIQYF. The CDR3 nucleotides read TGCGCCAGCAGCCCAGGGGGCGGAACCAAAAACATTCAGTACTTC.

The chain recombines TRBV7-2 with TRBJ1-3; D call uncertain. V was trimmed by 2 bases and J by 4 bases, leaving 9 bases between them. Looked up from germline, CDR1 is SGHTA and CDR2 is FQGNSA. CDR3 length: 14 residues. Here the CDR3 DNA reads TGTGCCAGCAGCTTACAGCCGGCCGGAAACACCATATATTTT. Its protein is CASSLQPAGNTIYF.

The chain employs TRBV5-1 and TRBJ2-3, with 9 bases aligning to TRBD1. The CDR3 is 14 residues long. Germline V lookup: CDR1 SGHRS, CDR2 YFSETQ. J gave up 3 bases and V 3 bases, and 2 bases lay outside the gene matches. The chain's CDR3 is CASSWDRETDTQYF. The DNA for the CDR3 is TGCGCCAGCAGCTGGGACAGGGAAACAGATACGCAGTATTTT.

The genes are TRBV11-2 and TRBJ2-3, with D unresolved. This CDR3 spans 12 amino acids. With 9 bases removed from V and 6 bases from J, the gap between germline ends came to 13 bases. CDR1 SGHAT and CDR2 FQNNGV come from the germline V gene. The CDR3 here is CASPGVGDTQYF. The CDR3 region has the DNA TGTGCCAGTCCCGGAGTTGGGGATACGCAGTATTTT.

J is TRBJ2-1 and V is TRBV6-5; possibly TRBD1 for D (5 bases). This CDR3 comprises 14 residues. Trimming took 6 bases from V and 10 from J, leaving 19 bases between them. In germline, CDR1 is MNHEY, CDR2 SVGAGI. CDR3 nucleotide sequence: TGTGCCAGCAGCCAGGACAATTCTGGAAGGGAGCAGTTCTTC. This gives the protein CASSQDNSGREQFF.

In the case of this clone: Other DNA sequences in this specimen translate into the identical CDR3. V is TRBV11-2 and J is TRBJ1-5; no definite D call. Trimming shortened V by 0 bases and J by 2 bases, and 2 bases separated the two germline ends. The CDR3 length is 13 residues. Germline V gene lookup returns CDR1 SGHAT and CDR2 FQNNGV. In DNA form, the CDR3 reads TGTGCCAGCAGCTTAGAGCGCAATCAGCCCCAGCATTTT. It codes for CASSLERNQPQHF.

The rearrangement joins TRBV28 to TRBJ1-1; TRBD1 matches at 8 bases. This CDR3 spans 13 amino acids. V gave up 7 bases and J gave up 9 bases; unmatched junction bases: 10. Per the germline V gene, CDR1 is MDHEN and CDR2 is SYDVKM. The CDR3 reads CASIGQGWTQAFF. CDR3 DNA: TGTGCCAGCATAGGACAGGGTTGGACCCAAGCTTTCTTT.

In this sample, this clone turned up many times. This chain joins TRBV30 and TRBJ1-2, with 9 nucleotides matching TRBD1. CDR3 length: 16 residues. Trimming at V came to 3 bases and at J to 3 bases, leaving 11 bases not matched to a gene. Germline CDR1 and CDR2: GTSNPN and SVGIG (reference sequence). CDR3 in DNA: TGTGCCTGGAGCAAAACCGGGACAGGGTCTTACTATGGCTACACCTTC. It encodes CAWSKTGTGSYYGYTF. The whole variable domain, filled in from reference TRBV30 and TRBJ1-2, reads SQTIHQWPATLVQPVGSPLSLECTVEGTSNPNLYWYRQAAGRGLQLLFYSVGIGQISSEVPQNLSASRPQDRQFILSSKKLLLSDSGFYLCAWSKTGTGSYYGYTFGSGTRLTVV.

The V call is TRBV6-1, the J call TRBJ1-4, with 8 bases fitting TRBD1. The CDR3 has 14 amino acids. J was trimmed by 8 bases and V by 6 bases; bases with no gene match: 8. The germline V gene encodes CDR1 MNHNS and CDR2 SASEGT. The CDR3 region is CASRSGGLGEKLFF. CDR3 DNA: TGTGCCAGCAGGTCAGGGGGCTTAGGAGAAAAACTGTTTTTT.

This rearrangement joins TRBV29-1 to TRBJ2-7, with TRBD1 matching over 11 bases. This CDR3 contains 13 residues. The germline V gene encodes CDR1 SQVTM and CDR2 ANQGSEA. V was clipped by 4 bases and J by 3 bases; unmatched bases: 2. CDR3: CSVGGTGGYEQYF. CDR3 bases: TGCAGCGTTGGCGGGACAGGGGGCTACGAGCAGTACTTC.

Ten or more counts support this clone. V and J are TRBV27 and TRBJ2-2, with a tentative D call TRBD2 (5 bases). Germline V lookup: CDR1 MNHEY, CDR2 SMNVEV (reference sequence). The CDR3 contains 16 residues. Trimming removed 6 bases from V and 6 bases from J, with 20 bases in between. For the CDR3, the DNA is TGTGCCAGCAGCAAGGGTCTAGCTTCAGGCCCCGGGGAGCTGTTTTTT. Its protein product is CASSKGLASGPGELFF.

In its sample, this clone was seen a few times. This chain uses TRBV6-1 with TRBJ2-3; D uncertain. Trimming stripped 4 bases from V and 2 bases from J, with 7 bases between. The germline V gene encodes CDR1 MNHNS and CDR2 SASEGT. The CDR3 has 13 amino acids. CDR3 sequence: CASSGSYTDTQYF. CDR3 in DNA: TGTGCCAGCAGTGGTAGTTACACAGATACGCAGTATTTT.